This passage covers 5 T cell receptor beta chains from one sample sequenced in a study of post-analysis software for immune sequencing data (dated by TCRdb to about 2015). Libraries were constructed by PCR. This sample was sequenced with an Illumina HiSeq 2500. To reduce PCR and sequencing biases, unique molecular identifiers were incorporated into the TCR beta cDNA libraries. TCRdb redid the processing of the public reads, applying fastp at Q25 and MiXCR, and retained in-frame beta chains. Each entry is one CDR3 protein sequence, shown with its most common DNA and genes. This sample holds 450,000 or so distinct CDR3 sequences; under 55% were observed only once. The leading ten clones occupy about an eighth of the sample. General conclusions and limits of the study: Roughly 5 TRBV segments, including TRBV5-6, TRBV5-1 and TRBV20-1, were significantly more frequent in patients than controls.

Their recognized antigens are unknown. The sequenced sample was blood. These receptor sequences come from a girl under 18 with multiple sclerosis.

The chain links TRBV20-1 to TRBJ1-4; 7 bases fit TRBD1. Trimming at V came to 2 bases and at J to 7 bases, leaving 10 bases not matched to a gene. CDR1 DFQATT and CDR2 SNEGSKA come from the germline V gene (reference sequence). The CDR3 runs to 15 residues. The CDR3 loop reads CSARNPRQGGEKLFF. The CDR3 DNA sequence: TGCAGTGCTAGAAATCCCCGGCAGGGGGGTGAAAAACTGTTTTTT.

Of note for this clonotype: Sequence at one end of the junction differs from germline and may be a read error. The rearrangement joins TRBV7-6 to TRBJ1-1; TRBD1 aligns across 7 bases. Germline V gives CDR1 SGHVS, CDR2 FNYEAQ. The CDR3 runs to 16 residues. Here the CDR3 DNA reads TGTGCCAGCAGCTTAGGTCCCGGACAGGTGAACACTGAGGCTTTCTTT. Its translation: CASSLGPGQVNTEAFF.

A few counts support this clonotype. CDR3 nucleotide sequence: TGTGCCAGCAGTTACGTAGTAGCGGGAGGTGGAGATACGCAGTATTTT. Translation gives CASSYVVAGGGDTQYF. This chain uses TRBV6-2 or TRBV6-3 with TRBJ2-3; 10 bases line up with TRBD2. This CDR3 has 16 amino acids. V lost 2 bases, J lost 5 bases, and 7 bases stayed unmatched. Germline V lookup: CDR1 MNHEY, CDR2 SVGEGT.

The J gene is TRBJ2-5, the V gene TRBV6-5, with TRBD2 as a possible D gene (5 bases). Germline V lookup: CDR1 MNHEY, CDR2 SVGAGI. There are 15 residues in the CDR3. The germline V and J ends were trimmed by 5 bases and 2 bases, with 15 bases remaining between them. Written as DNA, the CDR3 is TGTGCCAGCAGTCCCCTGAGAGCGGTACAAGAGACCCAGTACTTC. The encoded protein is CASSPLRAVQETQYF.

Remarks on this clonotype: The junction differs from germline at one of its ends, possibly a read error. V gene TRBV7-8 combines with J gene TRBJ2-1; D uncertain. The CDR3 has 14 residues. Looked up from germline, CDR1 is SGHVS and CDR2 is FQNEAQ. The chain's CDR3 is CATHPSGSYNEQFF. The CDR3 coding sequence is TGTGCCACCCACCCCAGTGGCTCCTACAATGAACAGTTCTTC. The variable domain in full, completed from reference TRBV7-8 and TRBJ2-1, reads GAGVSQSPRYKVAKRGQDVALRCDPISGHVSLFWYQQALGQGPEFLTYFQNEAQLDKSGLPSDRFFAERPEGSVSTLKIQRTQQEDSAVYLCATHPSGSYNEQFFGPGTRLTVL.